This T cell receptor (beta chain) was retrieved from a study of blood T cell repertoires in COVID-19. Study details: PBMCs, B-cell-depleted T cells, or T cells were the source of the cDNA or gDNA that made up the material.

The method was immunoSEQ multiplex PCR; TCRdb's version includes in-frame clones alone and lacks a portion of them. The sample lists fewer than 120,000 clones, roughly 91% seen once, with 3.3% in the top ten. Trimming shortened V by 0 bases and J by 3 bases, and 10 bases separated the two germline ends. CDR3 length: 14 residues. CDR1 and CDR2 (germline): SGDLS, YYNGEE. V gene TRBV9 combines with J gene TRBJ2-7; D possibly corresponds to TRBD2 (5 bases). This sequence originates from a woman in her fifties or sixties with acute or convalescent COVID-19. The sequencing sample was made of peripheral blood. DNA of the CDR3: TGTGCCAGCAGCGTAGGGCGGGTTGGCTACGAGCAGTACTTC. The encoded protein is CASSVGRVGYEQYF.